Sequencing of this T cell receptor beta chain was carried out in a study of human T cells and chemical hapten exposure. Time point given: patch test 1, 2 weeks after DPC sensitization. Treatment of the sample: therapeutic diphenylcyclopropenone sensitization with weekly scalp DPC. As to this clonotype: Its antigen remains unidentified.

TCRdb recomputed calls from the RACE reads with MiXCR, one row per CDR3 protein. Among around 190,000 distinct CDR3 sequences listed, about a fifth were seen once. General study results and limits: The number of TCRs over 1 in 1000 frequency stayed unchanged after DPC. Higher patch test scores went with higher counts of PT1 expanded TCRs.

This clonotype originated in a woman aged 45-60 years with alopecia areata. Some clones in this sample may be carry-over from other donors' samples. The source was whole blood, collected in connection with sensitization to the hapten diphenylcyclopropenone (DPC).

CDR3 loop: CASSLTAGANVLTF. As DNA, the CDR3 is TGCGCCAGCAGCTTGACTGCTGGGGCCAACGTCCTGACTTTC. The V and J genes are TRBV5-1 and TRBJ2-6; D uncertain. V dropped 1 base and J dropped 2 bases, with 4 bases sitting between them. The CDR3 runs 14 residues. The germline gives CDR1 SGHRS, CDR2 YFSETQ.